The source of this T cell receptor beta chain is a study of PD-1 blockade in classical Hodgkin lymphoma. Findings of the study overall: Newly diagnosed patients and complete responders had comparable diversity at baseline. Relative to healthy donors, newly diagnosed patients reportedly had lower baseline TCR diversity, which was reported as lower still in relapsed/refractory patients.

Libraries were prepared by immunoSEQ multiplex PCR; TCRdb keeps only in-frame clonotypes and omits some of them. The table lists about 43,000 clones, around 76% of them singletons. The CDR3 loop spans 14 amino acids. The V segment lost 0 bases and the J segment 6 bases; nucleotides outside the gene matches: 2. The V gene's germline CDR1 is SGHNT and CDR2 YENEEA. Each patient relapsed following autologous stem cell transplantation, and prior brentuximab vedotin exposure differed. This clone is categorized as medium-sized. Antigen: not known. This material consisted of peripheral blood mononuclear cells (PBMCs), taken before the second cycle of nivolumab. The chain carries TRBV11-3 and TRBJ2-3; TRBD1 agrees at 8 bases. The sequence came from a human donor with classical Hodgkin lymphoma. CDR3 nucleotide sequence: TGTGCCAGCAGCTTAGACGGACAGGGTGATACGCAGTATTTT. Amino acids: CASSLDGQGDTQYF.